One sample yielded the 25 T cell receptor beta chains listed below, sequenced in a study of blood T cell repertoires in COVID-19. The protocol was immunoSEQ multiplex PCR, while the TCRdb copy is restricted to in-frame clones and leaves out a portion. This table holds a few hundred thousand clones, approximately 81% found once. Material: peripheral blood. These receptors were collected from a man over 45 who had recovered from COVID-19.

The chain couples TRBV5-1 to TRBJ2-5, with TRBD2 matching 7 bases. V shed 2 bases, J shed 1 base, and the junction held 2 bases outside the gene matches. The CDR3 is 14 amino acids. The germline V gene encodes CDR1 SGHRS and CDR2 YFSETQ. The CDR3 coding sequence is TGCGCCAGCAGCTTTAGCGGGCCCCAAGAGACCCAGTACTTC. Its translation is CASSFSGPQETQYF.

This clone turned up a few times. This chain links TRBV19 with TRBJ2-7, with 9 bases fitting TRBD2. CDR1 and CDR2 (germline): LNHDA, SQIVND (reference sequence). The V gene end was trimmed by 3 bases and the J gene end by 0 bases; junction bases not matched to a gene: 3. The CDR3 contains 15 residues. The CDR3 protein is CASSMLAGPSYEQYF. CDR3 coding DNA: TGTGCCAGTAGTATGCTAGCGGGACCCTCCTACGAGCAGTACTTC.

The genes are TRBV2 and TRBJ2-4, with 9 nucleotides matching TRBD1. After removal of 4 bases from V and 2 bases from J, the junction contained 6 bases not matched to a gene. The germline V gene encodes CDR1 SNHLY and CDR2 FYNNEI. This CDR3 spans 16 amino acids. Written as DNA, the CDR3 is TGTGCCAGCAGTGCCACAGGGGGCGTGTCCAAAAACATTCAGTACTTC. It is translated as CASSATGGVSKNIQYF.

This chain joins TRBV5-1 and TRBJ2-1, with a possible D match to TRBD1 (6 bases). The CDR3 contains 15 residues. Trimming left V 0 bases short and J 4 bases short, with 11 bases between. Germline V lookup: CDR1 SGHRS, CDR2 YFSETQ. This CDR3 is CASSLDGQRYNEQFF. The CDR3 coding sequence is TGCGCCAGCAGCTTGGACGGACAGCGTTACAATGAGCAGTTCTTC.

CDR3 sequence: CASSLRGDTQYF. The CDR3 nucleotides are TGTGCCAGCAGTTTGCGGGGAGATACGCAGTATTTT. The chain employs TRBV28 and TRBJ2-3, with D perhaps matching TRBD2 (6 bases). The CDR3 is made up of 12 amino acids. Per germline, CDR1 MDHEN and CDR2 SYDVKM. With 3 bases removed from V and 5 bases from J, the gap between germline ends came to 6 bases.

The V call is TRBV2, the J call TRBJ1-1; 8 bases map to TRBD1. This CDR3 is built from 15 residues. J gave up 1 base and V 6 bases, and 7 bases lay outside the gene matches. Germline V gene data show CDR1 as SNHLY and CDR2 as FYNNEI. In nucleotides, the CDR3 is TGTGCCAGCAGCAACCAGGGGGCGCCGAACACTGAAGCTTTCTTT. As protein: CASSNQGAPNTEAFF.

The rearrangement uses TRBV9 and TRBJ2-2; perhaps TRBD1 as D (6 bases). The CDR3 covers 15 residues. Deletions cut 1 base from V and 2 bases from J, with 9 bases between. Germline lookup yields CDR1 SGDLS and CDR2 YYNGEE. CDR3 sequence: CASSVWTANTGELFF. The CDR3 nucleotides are TGTGCCAGCAGCGTATGGACAGCTAACACCGGGGAGCTGTTTTTT.

CDR3 coding DNA: TGTGCCAGCAGTCTGGGGACAGGGTTCAGTCCCCTCCACTTT. Amino acid sequence: CASSLGTGFSPLHF. The genes are TRBV28 and TRBJ1-6; TRBD1 aligns across 9 bases. Unmatched junction bases numbered 9, after V lost 5 bases and J lost 13 bases. CDR3 size: 14 residues. Germline assignment: CDR1 MDHEN and CDR2 SYDVKM.

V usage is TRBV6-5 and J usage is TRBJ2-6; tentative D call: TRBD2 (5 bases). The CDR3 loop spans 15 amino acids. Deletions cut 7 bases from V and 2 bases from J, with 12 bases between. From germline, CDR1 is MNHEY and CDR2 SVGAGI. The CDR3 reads CASKPGETGANVLTF. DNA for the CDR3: TGTGCCAGCAAGCCCGGGGAAACTGGGGCCAACGTCCTGACTTTC.

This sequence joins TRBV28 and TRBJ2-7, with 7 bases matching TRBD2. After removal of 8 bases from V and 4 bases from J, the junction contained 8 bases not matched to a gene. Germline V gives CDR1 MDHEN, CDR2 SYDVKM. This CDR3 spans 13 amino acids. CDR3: CASFGLDPYEQYF. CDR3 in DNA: TGTGCCAGCTTCGGACTAGACCCGTACGAGCAGTACTTC.

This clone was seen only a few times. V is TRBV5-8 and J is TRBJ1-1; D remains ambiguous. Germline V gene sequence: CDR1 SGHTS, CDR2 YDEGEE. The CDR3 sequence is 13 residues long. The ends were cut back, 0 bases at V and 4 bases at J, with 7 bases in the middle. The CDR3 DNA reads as TGTGCCAGCAGCTTGGGGGCAGCCACTGAAGCTTTCTTT. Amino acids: CASSLGAATEAFF. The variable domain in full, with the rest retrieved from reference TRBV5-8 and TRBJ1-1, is EAGVTQSPTHLIKTRGQQATLRCSPISGHTSVYWYQQALGLGLQFLLWYDEGEERNRGNFPPRFSGRQFPNYSSELNVNALELEDSALYLCASSLGAATEAFFGQGTRLTVV.

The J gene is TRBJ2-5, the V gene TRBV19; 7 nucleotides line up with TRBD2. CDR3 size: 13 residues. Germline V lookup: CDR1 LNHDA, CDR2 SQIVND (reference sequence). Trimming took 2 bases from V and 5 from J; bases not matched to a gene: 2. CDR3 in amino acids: CASSIRRGETQYF. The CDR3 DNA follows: TGTGCCAGTAGTATACGGCGGGGGGAGACCCAGTACTTC.

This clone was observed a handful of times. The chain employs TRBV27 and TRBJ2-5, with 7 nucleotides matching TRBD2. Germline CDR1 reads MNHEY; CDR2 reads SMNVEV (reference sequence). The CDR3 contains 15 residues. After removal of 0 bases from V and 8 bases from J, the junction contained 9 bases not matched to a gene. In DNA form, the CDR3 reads TGTGCCAGCAGTTTATCGAAGTCTAGCGGTACAACCCAGTACTTC. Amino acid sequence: CASSLSKSSGTTQYF.

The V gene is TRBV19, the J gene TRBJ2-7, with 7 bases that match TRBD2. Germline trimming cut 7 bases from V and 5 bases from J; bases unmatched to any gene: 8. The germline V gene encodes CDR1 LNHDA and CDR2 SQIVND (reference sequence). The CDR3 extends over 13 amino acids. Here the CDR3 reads CASKGGRWDEQYF. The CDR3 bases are TGTGCCAGTAAAGGCGGGAGATGGGACGAGCAGTACTTC.

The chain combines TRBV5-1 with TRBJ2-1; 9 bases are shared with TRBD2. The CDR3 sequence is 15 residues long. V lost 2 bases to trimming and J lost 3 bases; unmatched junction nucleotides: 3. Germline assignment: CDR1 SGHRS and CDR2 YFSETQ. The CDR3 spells CASSLLAGGYNEQFF. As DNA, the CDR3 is TGCGCCAGCAGCTTACTAGCGGGTGGCTACAATGAGCAGTTCTTC.

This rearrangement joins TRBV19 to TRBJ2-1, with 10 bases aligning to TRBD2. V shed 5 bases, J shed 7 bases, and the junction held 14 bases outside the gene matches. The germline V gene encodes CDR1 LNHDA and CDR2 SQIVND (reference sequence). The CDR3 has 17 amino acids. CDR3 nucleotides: TGTGCCAGTAGTCTTACGGGGGGTTCTAGCGGGAGAAATGAGCAGTTCTTC. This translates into CASSLTGGSSGRNEQFF.

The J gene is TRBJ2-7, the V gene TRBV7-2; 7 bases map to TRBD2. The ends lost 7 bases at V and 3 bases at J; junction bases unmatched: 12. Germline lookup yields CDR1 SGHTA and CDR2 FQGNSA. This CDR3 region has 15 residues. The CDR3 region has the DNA TGTGCCAGCACCTTCTTTAGCGGGCCAAACTACGAGCAGTACTTC. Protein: CASTFFSGPNYEQYF.

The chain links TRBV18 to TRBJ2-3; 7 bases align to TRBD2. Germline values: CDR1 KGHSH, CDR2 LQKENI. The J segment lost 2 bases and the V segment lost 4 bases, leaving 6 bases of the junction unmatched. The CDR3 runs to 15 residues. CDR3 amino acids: CASSRQRDDTDTQYF. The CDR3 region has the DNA TGTGCCAGCTCACGGCAGCGGGATGACACAGATACGCAGTATTTT.

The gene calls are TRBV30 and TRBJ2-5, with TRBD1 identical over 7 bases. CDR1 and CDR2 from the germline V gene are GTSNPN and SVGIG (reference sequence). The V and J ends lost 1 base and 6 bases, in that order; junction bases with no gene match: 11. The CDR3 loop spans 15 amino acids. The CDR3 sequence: CAWSAGQHYQKTQYF. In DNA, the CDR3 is TGTGCCTGGAGTGCGGGACAGCACTATCAAAAGACCCAGTACTTC.

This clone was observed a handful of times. CDR3 protein: CASSLGQGTDTQYF. CDR3 sequence (DNA): TGTGCCAGCAGCTTAGGCCAGGGGACAGATACGCAGTATTTT. The chain is built from TRBV7-2 and TRBJ2-3; the D gene is possibly TRBD1 (6 bases). With 1 base removed from V and 3 bases from J, the gap between germline ends came to 8 bases. The CDR3 extends over 14 amino acids. Germline loops: CDR1 SGHTA, CDR2 FQGNSA.

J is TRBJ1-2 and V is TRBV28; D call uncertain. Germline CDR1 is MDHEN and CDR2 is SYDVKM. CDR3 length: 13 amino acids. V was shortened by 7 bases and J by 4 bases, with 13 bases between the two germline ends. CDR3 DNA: TGTGCCAGCATTAGTCCGAACCTCTATGGCTACACCTTC. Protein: CASISPNLYGYTF.

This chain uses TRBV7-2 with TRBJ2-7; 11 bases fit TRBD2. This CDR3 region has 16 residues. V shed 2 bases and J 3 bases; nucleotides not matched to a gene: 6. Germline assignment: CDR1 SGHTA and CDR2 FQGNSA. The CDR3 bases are TGTGCCAGCAGCTTAATAGCGACTAGCGGGAACTACGAGCAGTACTTC. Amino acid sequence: CASSLIATSGNYEQYF. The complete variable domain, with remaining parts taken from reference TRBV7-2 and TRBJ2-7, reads GAGVSQSPSNKVTEKGKDVELRCDPISGHTALYWYRQSLGQGLEFLIYFQGNSAPDKSGLPSDRFSAERTGGSVSTLTIQRTQQEDSAVYLCASSLIATSGNYEQYFGPGTRLTVT.

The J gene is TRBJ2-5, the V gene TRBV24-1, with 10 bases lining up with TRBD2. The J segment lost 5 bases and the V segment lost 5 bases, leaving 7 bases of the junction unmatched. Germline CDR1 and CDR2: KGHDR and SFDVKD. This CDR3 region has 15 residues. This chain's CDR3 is CATSAGGSGRETQYF. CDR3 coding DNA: TGTGCCACCAGTGCCGGGGGTAGCGGGAGGGAGACCCAGTACTTC.

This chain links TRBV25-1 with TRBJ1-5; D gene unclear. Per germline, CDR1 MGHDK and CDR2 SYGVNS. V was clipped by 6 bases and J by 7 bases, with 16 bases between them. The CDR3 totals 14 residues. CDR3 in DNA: TGTGCCAGCAGCCCTGCAGGAACATTACAGCCCCAGCATTTT. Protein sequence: CASSPAGTLQPQHF.

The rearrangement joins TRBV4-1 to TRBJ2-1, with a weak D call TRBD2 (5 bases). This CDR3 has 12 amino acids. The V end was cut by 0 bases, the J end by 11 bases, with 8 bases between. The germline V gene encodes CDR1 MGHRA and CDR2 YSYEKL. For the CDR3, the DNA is TGCGCCAGCAGCCAAGATGGGAGAAAGCAGTTCTTC. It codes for CASSQDGRKQFF.